This TCR beta chain originates from a study of T cell responses to AZD1222 COVID-19 vaccine. The study, taken as a whole, reports: The peak T cell response came first, and repertoires were sampled only after it. Regions left unmutated in variants are reportedly the target of nearly half of spike-specific TCRs.

About this clone itself: No antigen is known for it.

The assay was immunoSEQ multiplex PCR, and TCRdb's table has in-frame clones only and misses some. The sample consists of 120,000 to 150,000 clones, roughly 88% of them appearing once. The CDR3 loop spans 15 amino acids. The V gene end was trimmed by 7 bases and the J gene end by 5 bases; junction bases not matched to a gene: 12. The V gene's germline CDR1 is SQVTM and CDR2 ANQGSEA. This sequence was found in an adult in good health. This specimen was peripheral blood, taken on day 0 of AZD1222 vaccination. The chain uses TRBV29-1 and TRBJ2-1, with 9 bases that match TRBD1. CDR3 in DNA: TGCAGCGCCAGACAGGGGGTAGTGAGCGACAATGAGCAGTTCTTC. It codes for CSARQGVVSDNEQFF.